This T cell receptor (beta chain) was obtained from a study of blood T cell repertoires in COVID-19. Study details: The origin of the acute and convalescent COVID-19 samples was the United States, Italy and Spain. Sample material is recorded as cDNA or gDNA derived from T cells, B-cell-depleted T cells, or PBMCs.

TCRdb's copy holds only in-frame clones and misses some; the assay was immunoSEQ multiplex PCR. Counted here are some 130,000 clones, 65% to 85% occurring once; the ten biggest clones make up 15% to 20%. Sequenced input: peripheral blood. The source of this sequence is a woman at least 80 years old with acute or convalescent COVID-19.

CDR3 bases: TGCGCCAGCAGCCGAATTGACCTAGGACTAGCGGTCTACAATGAGCAGTTCTTC. Its translation: CASSRIDLGLAVYNEQFF. This chain links TRBV4-1 with TRBJ2-1, with 10 positions matching TRBD2. The V segment lost 4 bases and the J segment 3 bases; nucleotides outside the gene matches: 12. The CDR3 covers 18 residues. Germline loops: CDR1 MGHRA, CDR2 YSYEKL.